This T cell receptor (beta chain) was captured by sequencing in a study of tumor-infiltrating lymphocytes in localized non-small cell lung cancer. Study information: Each patient gave resected tumor and non-adjacent uninvolved lung tissue. Study-wide findings and caveats: Technical variation could not be separated from intratumor heterogeneity here. Tumor T-cell fraction from TCR sequencing was not associated with recurrence-free survival (p = 0.61).

The protocol was immunoSEQ multiplex PCR, while the TCRdb copy is restricted to in-frame clones and leaves out a portion. The table shows approximately 13,000 clones, with approximately 70% occurring only once. Worth noting for this clone: Its antigen is unknown.

With V trimmed by 1 base and J by 4 bases, 8 bases remained unmatched. Germline loops: CDR1 SQVTM, CDR2 ANQGSEA. CDR3 size: 15 residues. This sequence was found in a human donor with non-small cell lung cancer. The specimen sequenced was lung tumor tissue. The V and J genes are TRBV29-1 and TRBJ1-2; 8 bases are a match to TRBD1. DNA for the CDR3: TGCAGCGTTGAAGCTACAGGGGGAAGTGTCTATGGCTACACCTTC. Translated: CSVEATGGSVYGYTF. The whole variable domain, remainder taken from reference TRBV29-1 and TRBJ1-2, is SAVISQKPSRDICQRGTSLTIQCQVDSQVTMMFWYRQQPGQSLTLIATANQGSEATYESGFVIDKFPISRPNLTFSTLTVSNMSPEDSSIYLCSVEATGGSVYGYTFGSGTRLTVV.